Listed here is a single TCR beta chain. The CDR3 runs 14 residues. The V and J ends lost 4 bases and 9 bases, in that order; junction bases with no gene match: 6. The V gene's germline CDR1 is SGHAT and CDR2 FQNNGV. This record comes from a study of type 1 regulatory T cells. Overall study: An in vitro protocol generated T-allo10, a Tr1-enriched, alloantigen-specific CD4 T cell product.

TCRdb passed the reads through MiXCR, listing each CDR3 protein once. The data contain 88,000 or so distinct CDR3 sequences, 31% of them singletons. The chain employs TRBV11-2 and TRBJ2-1, with TRBD2 matching 10 bases. Sequencing was performed on CD4+ T cells, either the whole sample or a sorted fraction (not recorded which). The TCR sequence derives from a human donor in good health. The CDR3 sequence: CASSSGAGGGEQFF. CDR3 DNA: TGTGCCAGCAGCTCCGGAGCGGGAGGGGGTGAGCAGTTCTTC.